This T cell receptor beta chain was documented in a study of T-cell memory formation after mild COVID-19. Study observations and caveats: Some responding clones appeared in pre-infection memory, suggesting cross-reactive memory joined.

CDR1 and CDR2 from the germline V gene are SGHRS and YFSETQ. The CDR3 consists of 14 residues. V gave up 3 bases and J gave up 2 bases, with 10 bases separating them. MiXCR, applied by TCRdb to the 5' RACE reads, yields one record per CDR3 protein. The table lists just over 60,000 distinct CDR3 sequences, 9.3% of them singletons. Note on this clonotype: Its antigen is as yet unknown.

This receptor was obtained from a man aged 18 to 30 who had mild COVID-19 (a few samples of this study predate the infection). Cell type and time point are not known. Sequenced sample: PBMCs or a T cell subset sorted from them (not recorded which). The chain has TRBV5-1 and TRBJ2-3; no clear D gene. The CDR3 loop reads CASSSDPNTDTQYF. The DNA of the CDR3 is TGCGCCAGCAGCTCGGACCCGAACACAGATACGCAGTATTTT.